A single sample is the source of the 15 T cell receptor beta chains below, sequenced in a study of blood T cell repertoires in COVID-19. The protocol was immunoSEQ multiplex PCR, while the TCRdb copy is restricted to in-frame clones and leaves out a portion. The sample has approximately 54,000 clones, roughly 80% seen once. Sequencing used peripheral blood. These receptors all stem from a woman aged 55-69 years with acute or convalescent COVID-19.

V gene TRBV7-2 combines with J gene TRBJ1-5; no clear D. Germline assignment: CDR1 SGHTA and CDR2 FQGNSA. Trimming removed 3 bases from V and 7 bases from J, with 10 bases in between. This CDR3 comprises 13 residues. The CDR3 here is CASSLRREQPQHF. CDR3 DNA sequence: TGTGCCAGCAGCTTGAGGAGGGAACAGCCCCAGCATTTT.

CDR3 protein: CASSQGDRGPYEQYF. The CDR3 DNA follows: TGTGCCAGCAGTCAGGGGGACAGGGGACCTTACGAGCAGTACTTC. The rearrangement uses TRBV6-6 and TRBJ2-7, with 10 bases aligning to TRBD1. V dropped 5 bases and J dropped 4; count of bases not matched to a gene: 8. CDR3 length: 15 residues. Germline V lookup: CDR1 MNHNY, CDR2 SVGAGI (reference sequence).

This clone was counted once. The chain has TRBV10-2 and TRBJ2-1; no clear D gene. V was pared by 10 bases and J by 9 bases, with 10 bases between. Looked up from germline, CDR1 is WSHSY and CDR2 is SAAADI. This CDR3 is built from 10 residues. The CDR3 here is CATLEAEQFF. CDR3 in DNA: TGCGCCACCCTTGAGGCTGAGCAGTTCTTC.

The chain joins TRBV25-1 to TRBJ2-3; 8 nucleotides align to TRBD2. The germline gives CDR1 MGHDK, CDR2 SYGVNS. The CDR3 is 15 residues long. With V trimmed by 3 bases and J by 2 bases, 4 bases remained unmatched. CDR3 nucleotide sequence: TGTGCCAGCAGTGACCAGCGGGAGCCCACAGATACGCAGTATTTT. Translation: CASSDQREPTDTQYF. The full variable domain, in which reference TRBV25-1 and TRBJ2-3 provide the parts outside the CDR3, is EADIYQTPRYLVIGTGKKITLECSQTMGHDKMYWYQQDPGMELHLIHYSYGVNSTEKGDLSSESTVSRIRTEHFPLTLESARPSHTSQYLCASSDQREPTDTQYFGPGTRLTVL.

J is TRBJ1-2 and V is TRBV30; TRBD1 might be the D (5 bases). This CDR3 contains 13 residues. Per germline, CDR1 GTSNPN and CDR2 SVGIG (reference sequence). V shed 2 bases and J shed 5 bases, with 12 bases lying between them. CDR3 loop: CAWSNGARYGYTF. In DNA form, the CDR3 reads TGTGCCTGGAGTAATGGGGCGCGATATGGCTACACCTTC. The full variable domain, completed using reference TRBV30 and TRBJ1-2, is SQTIHQWPATLVQPVGSPLSLECTVEGTSNPNLYWYRQAAGRGLQLLFYSVGIGQISSEVPQNLSASRPQDRQFILSSKKLLLSDSGFYLCAWSNGARYGYTFGSGTRLTVV.

The chain joins TRBV20-1 to TRBJ2-1; D is unclear. The germline V gene has CDR1 DFQATT and CDR2 SNEGSKA (reference sequence). There are 13 residues in the CDR3. The ends were cut back, 3 bases at V and 3 bases at J, with 9 bases in the middle. The CDR3 reads CSASNYIYNEQFF. The CDR3 DNA sequence: TGCAGTGCTAGTAACTACATCTACAATGAGCAGTTCTTC.

The chain joins TRBV3-1 (or the pseudogene TRBV3-2) to TRBJ2-1; 8 bases match TRBD2. The CDR3 sequence is 15 residues long. After removal of 6 bases from V and 1 base from J, the junction contained 5 bases not matched to a gene. Germline-derived CDR1 and CDR2 are LGHDT and YNNKEL (reference sequence). CDR3 region: CASRMAGGSYNEQFF. CDR3 sequence (DNA): TGTGCCAGCAGAATGGCGGGAGGTTCCTACAATGAGCAGTTCTTC.

J is TRBJ2-3 and V is TRBV5-1, with 9 bases lining up with TRBD2. The CDR3 spans 15 residues. The germline CDR1 and CDR2 sequences are SGHRS and YFSETQ. Trimming at V came to 1 base and at J to 4 bases, leaving 4 bases not matched to a gene. The CDR3 DNA reads as TGCGCCAGCAGCTTGATAACTAGCGGGTCAGATACGCAGTATTTT. It codes for CASSLITSGSDTQYF.

V is TRBV11-1 and J is TRBJ1-6, with 8 positions matching TRBD1. Germline V gene lookup returns CDR1 SGHAT and CDR2 FQDESV (reference sequence). With V trimmed by 6 bases and J by 8 bases, 3 bases remained unmatched. The CDR3 spans 13 residues. CDR3 bases: TGTGCCAGCAGTTTGACAGGGGATTCACCCCTCCACTTT. The encoded protein is CASSLTGDSPLHF.

The genes are TRBV7-6 and TRBJ2-5; the D gene is possibly TRBD2 (6 bases). The CDR3 is 13 residues long. Per germline, CDR1 SGHVS and CDR2 FNYEAQ. V dropped 5 bases and J dropped 5 bases, with 12 bases sitting between them. The CDR3 spells CASSPTGGETQYF. Written as DNA, the CDR3 is TGTGCCAGCAGCCCCACCGGAGGGGAGACCCAGTACTTC.

The rearrangement uses TRBV24-1 and TRBJ2-1; 14 nucleotides match TRBD2. CDR1 is KGHDR and CDR2 is SFDVKD in the germline V gene. The CDR3 has 17 amino acids. The J segment lost 9 bases and the V segment lost 4 bases, leaving 10 bases of the junction unmatched. CDR3 in amino acids: CATSDSRLAGGPSEQFF. For the CDR3, the DNA is TGTGCCACCAGTGACTCTCGACTAGCGGGAGGGCCGAGTGAGCAGTTCTTC.

V gene TRBV11-2 combines with J gene TRBJ2-1; 10 nucleotides agree with TRBD1. The CDR3 runs to 15 residues. CDR1 and CDR2 from the germline V gene are SGHAT and FQNNGV. V lost 4 bases, J lost 1 base, and 1 base stayed unmatched. CDR3 in DNA: TGTGCCAGCAGCTGGACAGGGGGATCCTACAATGAGCAGTTCTTC. Its translation: CASSWTGGSYNEQFF. The full variable domain, with the rest looked up from reference TRBV11-2 and TRBJ2-1, is EAGVAQSPRYKIIEKRQSVAFWCNPISGHATLYWYQQILGQGPKLLIQFQNNGVVDDSQLPKDRFSAERLKGVDSTLKIQPAKLEDSAVYLCASSWTGGSYNEQFFGPGTRLTVL.

The chain's CDR3 is CASTQAGFGGYTF. The DNA of the CDR3 is TGTGCCAGCACCCAGGCGGGGTTCGGTGGCTACACCTTC. The gene calls are TRBV6-5 and TRBJ1-2; D remains ambiguous. V lost 7 bases and J lost 7, with 16 bases in between. Germline V gene lookup returns CDR1 MNHEY and CDR2 SVGAGI. This CDR3 is 13 amino acids long.

The CDR3 sequence: CASSPNRGTGANVLTF. In DNA, the CDR3 is TGTGCCAGCTCACCCAACAGGGGGACTGGGGCCAACGTCCTGACTTTC. This rearrangement joins TRBV18 to TRBJ2-6, with TRBD1 identical over 8 bases. Germline loops: CDR1 KGHSH, CDR2 LQKENI. V was clipped by 3 bases and J by 2 bases; unmatched bases: 3. This CDR3 has 16 amino acids. Using reference TRBV18 and TRBJ2-6 for the parts outside the CDR3, the full variable domain is NAGVMQNPRHLVRRRGQEARLRCSPMKGHSHVYWYRQLPEEGLKFMVYLQKENIIDESGMPKERFSAEFPKEGPSILRIQQVVRGDSAAYFCASSPNRGTGANVLTFGAGSRLTVL.

This sequence joins TRBV4-2 and TRBJ1-5; D possibly corresponds to TRBD1 (6 bases). This CDR3 has 15 amino acids. The germline V gene has CDR1 LGHNA and CDR2 YNFKEQ. V lost 0 bases and J 5 bases, leaving 11 bases between the germline ends. The DNA for the CDR3 is TGTGCCAGCAGCCAAGAGGGTGGGGGCCATCAGCCCCAGCATTTT. Amino acid sequence: CASSQEGGGHQPQHF.